The source of this TCR beta chain is a study of cytomegalovirus exposure and HLA in healthy donors. Both 60 Vbeta primers and 13 Jbeta primers went into the PCR. Using immunoSEQ multiplex PCR, the repertoire was profiled, and TCRdb retains in-frame clones only, with some absent. The sample comprises about 180,000 clones, over 75% of which are singletons, and about 1.9% rests with the top ten. The CDR3 extends over 15 amino acids. In germline, CDR1 is LNHDA, CDR2 SQIVND (reference sequence). The V end was cut by 3 bases, the J end by 4 bases, with 13 bases between. The rearrangement uses TRBV19 and TRBJ1-5; D unclear. The receptor comes from a woman aged 25 to 45 in good health and CMV-seronegative. Sequencing input: PBMCs. CDR3 region: CASSIPWEANQPQHF. The CDR3 bases are TGTGCCAGTAGTATCCCTTGGGAGGCGAATCAGCCCCAGCATTTT.